This passage covers 14 T cell receptor beta chains from one sample sequenced in a study of blood T cells in healthy people across ages (dated by TCRdb to 2015 to 2017). Library construction relied on 5' RACE. Data came from an Illumina HiSeq 2500. The second PCR ran for roughly 7 to 12 cycles and used a J-beta primer mix along with a sample-barcoded 5' primer. TCRdb's own reprocessing of the public reads used fastp at Q25 and MiXCR and kept productive beta chains. Entries are consolidated by CDR3 protein sequence, retaining the most common genes and DNA. This sample comprises about 1.6 million distinct CDR3 sequences, roughly 32% of them detected only once. Approximately 10% of the sample is held by the ten biggest clonotypes. Sequenced input: blood. All receptors derive from a young woman in good health.

This chain uses TRBV20-1 with TRBJ1-1; D is perhaps TRBD1 (5 bases). The CDR3 covers 14 residues. Trimming pared 3 bases from V and 3 bases from J, leaving 14 bases between. Germline V gene lookup returns CDR1 DFQATT and CDR2 SNEGSKA (reference sequence). CDR3 protein: CSARFPDSYTEAFF. DNA of the CDR3: TGCAGTGCTAGGTTCCCCGACAGTTACACTGAAGCTTTCTTT.

The chain carries TRBV9 and TRBJ2-2, with D perhaps assigned TRBD1 or TRBD2 (5 bases each). The germline V gene has CDR1 SGDLS and CDR2 YYNGEE. Trimming stripped 0 bases from V and 7 bases from J, with 16 bases between. The length of the CDR3 is 16 residues. The CDR3 coding sequence is TGTGCCAGCAGCGTAGGACAGACTACCACCATCGGGGAGCTGTTTTTT. Translation gives CASSVGQTTTIGELFF.

This clonotype was recorded at least ten times. V and J are TRBV4-1 and TRBJ2-7, with D perhaps matching TRBD2 (6 bases). The V gene lost 6 bases and the J gene lost 2 bases, with 29 bases spanning the gap. The germline V gene encodes CDR1 MGHRA and CDR2 YSYEKL. This CDR3 is 19 amino acids long. The CDR3 DNA sequence: TGCGCCAGCAGTCAAAAGGGATGTGGGCGGAGGGATGGGGCCTACGAGCAGTACTTC. It translates to CASSQKGCGRRDGAYEQYF.

This clonotype was observed a few times. J is TRBJ2-3 and V is TRBV27; no firm D call. V lost 5 bases and J lost 5, with 11 bases in between. This CDR3 comprises 13 residues. Germline CDR1 is MNHEY and CDR2 is SMNVEV (reference sequence). CDR3 amino acids: CASSAVRLDTQYF. Here the CDR3 DNA reads TGTGCCAGCAGTGCAGTCAGGTTAGATACGCAGTATTTT.

This clonotype was found a few times. This rearrangement joins TRBV20-1 to TRBJ2-7, with D uncertain. The CDR3 totals 13 residues. The V gene lost 0 bases and the J gene lost 4 bases, with 10 bases spanning the gap. Germline V gene sequence: CDR1 DFQATT, CDR2 SNEGSKA (reference sequence). As DNA, the CDR3 is TGCAGTGCTAGAGACCCGATGGGGTACGAGCAGTACTTC. This codes for CSARDPMGYEQYF.

The chain links TRBV9 to TRBJ1-2; D perhaps matches TRBD1 (6 bases). The CDR3 spans 14 residues. Germline values: CDR1 SGDLS, CDR2 YYNGEE. V lost 3 bases and J 6 bases, leaving 15 bases between the germline ends. Here the CDR3 reads CASSAIEQGDGYTF. Here the CDR3 DNA reads TGTGCCAGCAGCGCCATAGAACAGGGAGATGGCTACACCTTC.

V gene TRBV30 combines with J gene TRBJ1-5; D gene ambiguous. From germline, CDR1 is GTSNPN and CDR2 SVGIG (reference sequence). The CDR3 consists of 12 residues. With 4 bases removed from V and 0 bases from J, the gap between germline ends came to 4 bases. For the CDR3, the DNA is TGTGCCTGGAAGGGTAGCAATCAGCCCCAGCATTTT. This gives the protein CAWKGSNQPQHF.

V usage is TRBV7-8 and J usage is TRBJ2-2; maybe TRBD2 (5 bases). Trimming cost V 2 bases and J 0 bases, with 10 bases left between them. CDR3 length: 16 residues. Germline-derived CDR1 and CDR2 are SGHVS and FQNEAQ. The CDR3 loop reads CASSLWRAANTGELFF. The CDR3, as DNA: TGTGCCAGCAGCTTATGGCGGGCCGCGAACACCGGGGAGCTGTTTTTT.

The chain links TRBV25-1 to TRBJ1-1; no clear D gene. This CDR3 spans 12 amino acids. Trimming took off 0 bases at V and 8 bases at J, with 7 bases between the two ends. CDR1 is MGHDK, CDR2 SYGVNS, per germline. The CDR3 here is CASSEYGREAFF. The CDR3 DNA reads as TGTGCCAGCAGTGAATATGGCAGGGAAGCTTTCTTT.

With respect to this clonotype: A single base separates this from a much larger clone, so it may be a read error. The chain couples TRBV6-2 or TRBV6-3 to TRBJ2-7; possibly TRBD1 or TRBD2 for D (5 bases each). This CDR3 is built from 14 residues. V lost 6 bases to trimming and J lost 3 bases, with 15 bases between them. Germline V gene sequence: CDR1 MNHEY, CDR2 SVGEGT. This chain's CDR3 is CASRPGPWNYEQYF. The CDR3 DNA reads as TGTGCCAGCAGGCCGGGGCCCTGGAACTACGAGCAGTACTTC.

This clonotype was observed a few times. CDR3 protein: CASGDGGPYNEQFF. The CDR3 coding sequence is TGTGCTAGTGGGGACGGGGGACCTTACAATGAGCAGTTCTTC. The rearrangement uses TRBV12-5 and TRBJ2-1; possibly TRBD2 for D (6 bases). CDR1 and CDR2 (germline): LGHNT, FRNRAP. The CDR3 loop spans 14 amino acids. V was trimmed by 6 bases and J by 4 bases, leaving 13 bases between them.

The chain has TRBV27 and TRBJ1-5; TRBD1 agrees at 8 bases. CDR3 size: 15 residues. Trimming removed 3 bases from V and 6 bases from J; junction bases left unmatched: 7. CDR1 is MNHEY and CDR2 is SMNVEV in the germline V gene (reference sequence). CDR3 amino acids: CASSLVGQGGQPQHF. For the CDR3, the DNA is TGTGCCAGCAGTTTGGTCGGACAGGGCGGTCAGCCCCAGCATTTT.

This clonotype has a single count. The missing conserved phenylalanine or tryptophan at the end of this CDR3 makes a read error likely. The rearrangement joins TRBV6-5 to TRBJ2-5; 8 bases agree with TRBD1. The last part of the DNA fits TRBJ2-7 better; the J call may be wrong. The CDR3 spans 13 residues. Germline assignment: CDR1 MNHEY and CDR2 SVGAGI. The CDR3, as DNA: TGTGCCAGCAACCGAGGACAGGGCTACGAGCAGTACTTA. Amino acid sequence: CASNRGQGYEQYL.

The chain recombines TRBV27 with TRBJ1-1; D possibly corresponds to TRBD1 (5 bases). Trimming removed 5 bases from V and 6 bases from J, with 13 bases in between. In germline, CDR1 is MNHEY, CDR2 SMNVEV (reference sequence). The CDR3 sequence is 13 residues long. In DNA form, the CDR3 reads TGTGCCAGCAGTAGAACGGGGCCCCCTGAAGCTTTCTTT. Protein: CASSRTGPPEAFF.